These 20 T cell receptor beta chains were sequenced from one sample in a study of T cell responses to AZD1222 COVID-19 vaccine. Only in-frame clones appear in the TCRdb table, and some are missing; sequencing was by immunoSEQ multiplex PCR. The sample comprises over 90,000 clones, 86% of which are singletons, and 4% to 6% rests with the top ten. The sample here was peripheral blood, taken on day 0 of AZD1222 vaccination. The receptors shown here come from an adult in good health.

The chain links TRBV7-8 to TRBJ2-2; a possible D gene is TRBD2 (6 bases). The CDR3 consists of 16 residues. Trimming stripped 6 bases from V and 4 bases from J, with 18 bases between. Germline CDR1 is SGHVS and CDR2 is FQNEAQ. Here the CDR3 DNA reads TGTGCCAGCAGGGCCGGCGGGGCGGACCCCACCGGGGAGCTGTTTTTT. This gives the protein CASRAGGADPTGELFF.

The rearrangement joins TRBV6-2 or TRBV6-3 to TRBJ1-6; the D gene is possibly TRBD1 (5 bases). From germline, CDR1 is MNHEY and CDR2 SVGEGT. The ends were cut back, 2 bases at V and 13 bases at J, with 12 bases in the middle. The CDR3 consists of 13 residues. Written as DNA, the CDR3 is TGTGCCAGCAGTTACAGGGGTCTTTGGCCCCTCCACTTT. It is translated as CASSYRGLWPLHF.

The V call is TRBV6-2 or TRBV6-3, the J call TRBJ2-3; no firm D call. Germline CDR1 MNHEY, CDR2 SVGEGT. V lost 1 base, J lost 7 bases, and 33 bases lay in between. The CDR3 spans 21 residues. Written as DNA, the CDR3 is TGTGCCAGCAGTTACTACATCCCTAGTCACTTGAGCGACCCCACAGAGAATACGCAGTATTTT. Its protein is CASSYYIPSHLSDPTENTQYF.

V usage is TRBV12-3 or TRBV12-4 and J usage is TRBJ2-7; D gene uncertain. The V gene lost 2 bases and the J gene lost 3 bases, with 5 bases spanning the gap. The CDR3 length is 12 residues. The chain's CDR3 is CASSLRVYEQYF. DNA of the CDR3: TGTGCCAGCAGTTTACGGGTCTACGAGCAGTACTTC.

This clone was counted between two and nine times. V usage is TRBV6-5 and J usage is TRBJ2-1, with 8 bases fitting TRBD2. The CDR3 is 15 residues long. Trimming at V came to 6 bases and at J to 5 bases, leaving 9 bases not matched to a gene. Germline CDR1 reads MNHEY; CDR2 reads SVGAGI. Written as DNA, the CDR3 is TGTGCCAGCAGCCGGGAGGGAGGCCTAAACAATGAGCAGTTCTTC. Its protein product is CASSREGGLNNEQFF.

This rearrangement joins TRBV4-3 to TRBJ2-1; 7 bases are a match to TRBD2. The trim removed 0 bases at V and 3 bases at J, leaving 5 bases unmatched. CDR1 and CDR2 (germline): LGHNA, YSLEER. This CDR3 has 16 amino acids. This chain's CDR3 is CASSQDYGGGYNEQFF. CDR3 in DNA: TGCGCCAGCAGCCAAGATTACGGCGGGGGCTACAATGAGCAGTTCTTC.

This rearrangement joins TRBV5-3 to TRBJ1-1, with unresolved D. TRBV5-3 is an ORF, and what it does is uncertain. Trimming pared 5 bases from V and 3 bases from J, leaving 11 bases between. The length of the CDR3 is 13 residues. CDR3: CARRGPGHTEAFF. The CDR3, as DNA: TGTGCCAGAAGAGGGCCTGGGCACACTGAAGCTTTCTTT.

CDR3 in amino acids: CASSEAGTLRGRLFF. CDR3 coding DNA: TGTGCCAGCAGTGAAGCGGGGACCCTCCGGGGAAGACTGTTTTTT. The rearrangement uses TRBV6-1 and TRBJ1-4; TRBD1 is a possible D gene (5 bases). The germline CDR1 and CDR2 sequences are MNHNS and SASEGT. The CDR3 loop spans 15 amino acids. V lost 0 bases and J lost 13, with 18 bases in between.

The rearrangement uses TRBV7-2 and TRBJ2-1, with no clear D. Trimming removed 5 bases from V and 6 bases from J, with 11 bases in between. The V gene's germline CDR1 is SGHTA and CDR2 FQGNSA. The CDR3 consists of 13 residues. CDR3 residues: CASSPRPGNEQFF. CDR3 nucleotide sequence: TGTGCCAGCAGCCCGCGGCCAGGCAATGAGCAGTTCTTC.

This CDR3 reads CASSYRGSPLHF. The CDR3 nucleotides read TGTGCCAGCAGTTACCGGGGTTCACCCCTCCACTTT. This sequence joins TRBV6-5 and TRBJ1-6; D call uncertain. The CDR3 totals 12 residues. Germline CDR1 reads MNHEY; CDR2 reads SVGAGI. The V and J ends lost 2 bases and 9 bases respectively, with 5 bases between them.

CDR3 bases: TGTGCCAGCAGCTTAGCGAGGGGCGGGAGGGCCCATTCGATGGGGGAGCAGTTCTTC. It specifies CASSLARGGRAHSMGEQFF. V usage is TRBV7-2 and J usage is TRBJ2-1, with 9 bases lining up with TRBD2. V lost 0 bases, J lost 10 bases, and 19 bases stayed unmatched. Germline V gene data show CDR1 as SGHTA and CDR2 as FQGNSA. This CDR3 spans 19 amino acids. The full variable domain, completed using reference TRBV7-2 and TRBJ2-1, is GAGVSQSPSNKVTEKGKDVELRCDPISGHTALYWYRQSLGQGLEFLIYFQGNSAPDKSGLPSDRFSAERTGGSVSTLTIQRTQQEDSAVYLCASSLARGGRAHSMGEQFFGPGTRLTVL.

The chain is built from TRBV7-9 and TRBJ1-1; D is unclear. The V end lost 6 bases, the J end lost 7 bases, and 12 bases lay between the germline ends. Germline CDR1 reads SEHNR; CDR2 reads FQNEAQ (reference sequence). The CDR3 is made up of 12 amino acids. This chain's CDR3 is CASSSGRLEAFF. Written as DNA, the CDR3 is TGTGCCAGCAGTTCCGGACGGCTTGAAGCTTTCTTT.

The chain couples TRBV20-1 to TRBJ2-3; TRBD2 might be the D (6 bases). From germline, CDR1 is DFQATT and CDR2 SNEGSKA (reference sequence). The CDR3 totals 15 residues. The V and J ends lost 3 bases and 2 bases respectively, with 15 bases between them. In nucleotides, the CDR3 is TGCAGTGCTAGTTGGGCTGCGGGGTACACAGATACGCAGTATTTT. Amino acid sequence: CSASWAAGYTDTQYF.

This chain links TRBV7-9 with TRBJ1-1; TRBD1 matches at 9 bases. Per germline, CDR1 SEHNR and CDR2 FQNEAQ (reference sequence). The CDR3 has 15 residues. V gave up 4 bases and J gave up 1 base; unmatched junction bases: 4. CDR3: CASSSRTGENTEAFF. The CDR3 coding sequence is TGTGCCAGCAGCTCCCGGACAGGGGAGAACACTGAAGCTTTCTTT.

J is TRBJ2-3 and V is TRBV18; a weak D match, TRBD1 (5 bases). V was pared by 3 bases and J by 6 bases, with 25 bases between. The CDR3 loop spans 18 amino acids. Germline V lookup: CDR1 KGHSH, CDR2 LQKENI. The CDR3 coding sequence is TGTGCCAGCTCACCTCTCTCCCAAGGCGGACACCTTGGGGATACGCAGTATTTT. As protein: CASSPLSQGGHLGDTQYF.

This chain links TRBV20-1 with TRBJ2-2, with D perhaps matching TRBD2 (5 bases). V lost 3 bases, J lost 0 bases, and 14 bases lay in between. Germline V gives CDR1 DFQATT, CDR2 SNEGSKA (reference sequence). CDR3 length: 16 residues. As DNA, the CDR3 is TGCAGTGCTAGTCGGGTGCGGGCTCCGAACACCGGGGAGCTGTTTTTT. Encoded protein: CSASRVRAPNTGELFF.

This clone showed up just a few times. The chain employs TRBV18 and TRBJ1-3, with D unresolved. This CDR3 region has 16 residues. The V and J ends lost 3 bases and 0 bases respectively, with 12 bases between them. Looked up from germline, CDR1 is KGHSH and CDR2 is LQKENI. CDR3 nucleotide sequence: TGTGCCAGCTCACCGGGGATTCCGAGCTCTGGAAACACCATATATTTT. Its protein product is CASSPGIPSSGNTIYF.

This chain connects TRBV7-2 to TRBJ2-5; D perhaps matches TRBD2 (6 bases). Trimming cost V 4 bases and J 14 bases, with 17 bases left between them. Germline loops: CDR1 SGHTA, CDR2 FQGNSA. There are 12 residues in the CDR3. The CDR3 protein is CASSSRGGYHYF. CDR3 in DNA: TGTGCCAGCAGCTCCCGTGGAGGGTACCATTACTTC.

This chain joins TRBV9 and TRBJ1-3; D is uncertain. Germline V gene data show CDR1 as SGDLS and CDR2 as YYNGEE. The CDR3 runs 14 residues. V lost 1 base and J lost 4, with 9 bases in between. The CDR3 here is CASSVTRLGNTIYF. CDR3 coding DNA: TGTGCCAGCAGCGTAACCCGGCTCGGAAACACCATATATTTT.

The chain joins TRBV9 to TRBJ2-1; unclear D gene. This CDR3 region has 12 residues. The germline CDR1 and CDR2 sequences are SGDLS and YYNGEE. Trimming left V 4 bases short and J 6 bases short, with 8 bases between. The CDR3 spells CASSRVGNEQFF. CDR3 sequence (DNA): TGTGCCAGCAGCAGGGTAGGCAATGAGCAGTTCTTC.